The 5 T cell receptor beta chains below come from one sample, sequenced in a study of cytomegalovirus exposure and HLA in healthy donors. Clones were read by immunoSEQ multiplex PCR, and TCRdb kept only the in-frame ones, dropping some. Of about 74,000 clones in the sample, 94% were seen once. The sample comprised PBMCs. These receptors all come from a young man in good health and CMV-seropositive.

This CDR3 reads CASSPREVSYEQYF. The CDR3 DNA sequence: TGCGCCAGCAGCCCCCGAGAGGTCTCCTACGAGCAGTACTTC. V is TRBV5-1 and J is TRBJ2-7; D gene unclear. The CDR3 contains 14 residues. V lost 4 bases to trimming and J lost 0 bases, with 11 bases between them. The germline gives CDR1 SGHRS, CDR2 YFSETQ.

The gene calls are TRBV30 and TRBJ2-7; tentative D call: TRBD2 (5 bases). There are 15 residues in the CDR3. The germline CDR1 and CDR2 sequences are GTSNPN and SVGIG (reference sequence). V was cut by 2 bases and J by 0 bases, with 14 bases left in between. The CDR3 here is CAWSLSFGVSYEQYF. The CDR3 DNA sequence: TGTGCCTGGAGTCTCTCTTTCGGGGTCTCCTACGAGCAGTACTTC.

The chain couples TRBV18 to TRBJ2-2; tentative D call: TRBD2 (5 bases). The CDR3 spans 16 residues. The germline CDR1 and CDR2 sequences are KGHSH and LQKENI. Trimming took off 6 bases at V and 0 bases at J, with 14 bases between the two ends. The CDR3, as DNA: TGTGCCAGCTCTCCGGTGGGAGCGTCGAACACCGGGGAGCTGTTTTTT. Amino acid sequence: CASSPVGASNTGELFF.

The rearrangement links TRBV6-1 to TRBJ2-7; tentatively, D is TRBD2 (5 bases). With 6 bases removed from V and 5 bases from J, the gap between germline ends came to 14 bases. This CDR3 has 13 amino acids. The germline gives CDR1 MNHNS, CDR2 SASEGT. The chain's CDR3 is CASRGLASHEQYF. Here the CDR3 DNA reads TGTGCCAGCAGAGGGCTAGCCAGTCACGAGCAGTACTTC.

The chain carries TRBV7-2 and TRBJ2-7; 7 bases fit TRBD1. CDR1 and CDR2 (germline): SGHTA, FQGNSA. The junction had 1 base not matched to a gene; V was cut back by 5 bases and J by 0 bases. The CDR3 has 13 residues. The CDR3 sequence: CASSRDSSYEQYF. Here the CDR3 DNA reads TGTGCCAGCAGCCGGGACAGCTCCTACGAGCAGTACTTC. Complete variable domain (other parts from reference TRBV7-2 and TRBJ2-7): GAGVSQSPSNKVTEKGKDVELRCDPISGHTALYWYRQSLGQGLEFLIYFQGNSAPDKSGLPSDRFSAERTGGSVSTLTIQRTQQEDSAVYLCASSRDSSYEQYFGPGTRLTVT.